These 8 T cell receptor beta chains share one sample of origin, sequenced in a study of PD-1 blockade in classical Hodgkin lymphoma. Every patient was affected by relapse after autologous stem cell transplantation, while exposure to brentuximab vedotin was not uniform. The data were produced by immunoSEQ multiplex PCR, yet TCRdb's version contains in-frame clones alone and is incomplete. The profile shows roughly 4,000 clones, 80% of them singletons. The starting material was peripheral blood mononuclear cells (PBMCs), obtained at baseline. These receptor sequences come from a human donor with classical Hodgkin lymphoma.

In its sample, this clone was seen a few times. Written as DNA, the CDR3 is TGTGCCAGCAGCTCCACACTCTTACTAGCGGGGGCCGTCAATGAGCAGTTCTTC. It specifies CASSSTLLLAGAVNEQFF. The chain couples TRBV13 to TRBJ2-1, with TRBD2 matching 11 bases. The germline V gene encodes CDR1 PRHDT and CDR2 FYEKMQ (reference sequence). The trim removed 4 bases at V and 6 bases at J, leaving 14 bases unmatched. The CDR3 extends over 18 amino acids.

J is TRBJ2-7 and V is TRBV2; D is undetermined. CDR1 and CDR2 (germline): SNHLY, FYNNEI. This CDR3 region has 12 residues. V shed 3 bases and J shed 4 bases, with 7 bases lying between them. The DNA for the CDR3 is TGTGCCAGCAGTGATGAGAATTACGAGCAGTACTTC. It translates to CASSDENYEQYF.

V and J are TRBV11-2 and TRBJ1-5; 10 positions agree with TRBD1. The CDR3 extends over 14 amino acids. The junction had 0 bases not matched to a gene; V was cut back by 1 base and J by 6 bases. Germline-derived CDR1 and CDR2 are SGHAT and FQNNGV. The CDR3 protein is CASSLGQGAQPQHF. CDR3 in DNA: TGTGCCAGCAGCTTAGGACAGGGGGCTCAGCCCCAGCATTTT.

The rearrangement uses TRBV2 and TRBJ2-7; 7 nucleotides match TRBD2. The CDR3 has 15 amino acids. Germline V CDR1 and CDR2: SNHLY, FYNNEI. V lost 9 bases, J lost 0 bases, and 11 bases stayed unmatched. The CDR3 DNA sequence: TGTGCCAGTATCGGGGGGTGGTTAAGCTCCTACGAGCAGTACTTC. It codes for CASIGGWLSSYEQYF.

V gene TRBV9 combines with J gene TRBJ1-1; D perhaps matches TRBD1 (6 bases). Trimming removed 3 bases at V and 1 base at J, with 16 bases between. This CDR3 has 16 residues. Germline V gene lookup returns CDR1 SGDLS and CDR2 YYNGEE. The CDR3, as DNA: TGTGCCAGCAGCGGGGCCTCAGGGGTAACGAACACTGAAGCTTTCTTT. It encodes CASSGASGVTNTEAFF.

V gene TRBV28 combines with J gene TRBJ1-4, with 9 bases lining up with TRBD1. V trimming: 6 bases; J trimming: 2 bases; junction bases outside the gene matches: 10. The CDR3 has 17 amino acids. Germline CDR1 and CDR2: MDHEN and SYDVKM. The CDR3 region has the DNA TGTGCCAGCAGGCGTCGGACAGGGGTTCGGACTAATGAAAAACTGTTTTTT. This gives the protein CASRRRTGVRTNEKLFF. Variable domain in full (rest from reference TRBV28 and TRBJ1-4): DVKVTQSSRYLVKRTGEKVFLECVQDMDHENMFWYRQDPGLGLRLIYFSYDVKMKEKGDIPEGYSVSREKKERFSLILESASTNQTSMYLCASRRRTGVRTNEKLFFGSGTQLSVL.

This clone has just one count. The rearrangement links TRBV6-5 to TRBJ2-5; 8 positions agree with TRBD2. The CDR3 loop spans 12 amino acids. Germline CDR1 is MNHEY and CDR2 is SVGAGI. V trimming: 6 bases; J trimming: 14 bases; junction bases outside the gene matches: 11. CDR3 protein: CASSATRGLEYF. CDR3 DNA: TGTGCCAGCAGCGCCACGCGGGGACTAGAATACTTC.

This CDR3 reads CASSPEGGARGANVLTF. The CDR3 DNA sequence: TGTGCCAGCAGCCCCGAGGGAGGGGCGCGTGGGGCCAACGTCCTGACTTTC. This rearrangement joins TRBV7-9 to TRBJ2-6; 7 positions match TRBD2. There are 17 residues in the CDR3. V lost 5 bases, J lost 3 bases, and 10 bases stayed unmatched. CDR1 SEHNR and CDR2 FQNEAQ come from the germline V gene (reference sequence).